At least ten counts were recorded for the clone carrying this TCR beta chain. What it binds is unknown. MiXCR, run by TCRdb on the PCR reads, gives a single entry per CDR3 protein. This table holds over 600,000 distinct CDR3 sequences, about 20% found once. The entry originates in a study of molecular identifiers for immune sequencing clone quantification. Study-wide results and caveats: Naive cells had under 1% of molecules in clones above 20 RNA copies, effectors over 98%.

Trimming shortened V by 5 bases and J by 1 base, and 13 bases separated the two germline ends. The CDR3 loop spans 15 amino acids. Input for naive CD8 libraries was roughly 20,000 to 1,000,000 sorted cells; the RNA fraction used was 10%, 30% or 50%. Sorting isolated naive CD8 T cells as CD8+CD4-CCR7+CD45RA+ events. This receptor was obtained from a human donor in good health. Some libraries in this study had Jurkat cell RNA spiked in. This chain joins TRBV12-3 or TRBV12-4 and TRBJ2-3, with D possibly being TRBD1 or TRBD2 (5 bases each). The sequencing sample was made of naive CD8+ T cells from blood, with Jurkat cell RNA spiked in. As to subset: FACS-sorted CD8+CD4-CCR7+CD45RA+ naive T cells. The CDR3 reads CASSPAGTGTDTQYF. CDR3 nucleotides: TGTGCCAGCAGTCCCGCCGGGACGGGCACAGATACGCAGTATTTT.